This TCR beta chain was recorded in a study of blood T cell repertoires in COVID-19. J was trimmed by 10 bases and V by 6 bases; bases with no gene match: 6. The CDR3 sequence is 11 residues long. Germline V gene data show CDR1 as DFQATT and CDR2 as SNEGSKA (reference sequence). Profiling relied on immunoSEQ multiplex PCR, and the TCRdb table lists in-frame clones only, not all of them. Among about 670,000 clones listed, approximately 90% were seen once. This receptor was taken from a young woman with acute or convalescent COVID-19. Sequencing was done on a sample of peripheral blood. The chain combines TRBV20-1 with TRBJ2-3, with 8 positions matching TRBD2. The CDR3 loop is CSASREGPQYF. The CDR3 nucleotides read TGCAGTGCAAGCCGGGAGGGCCCGCAGTATTTT.